A single sample gave rise to the 20 T cell receptor beta chains below, sequenced in a study of cytomegalovirus exposure and HLA in healthy donors. 60 Vbeta and 13 Jbeta primers were used in PCR. Here immunoSEQ multiplex PCR was the method, and the copy in TCRdb shows in-frame clones only, minus some. Seen here are some 150,000 clones, roughly 73% observed once, and the top ten hold under 2%. Sequences were obtained from PBMCs. Source of these receptors: a female donor in good health and CMV-seronegative.

The genes are TRBV19 and TRBJ2-7; 9 nucleotides agree with TRBD1. The V segment lost 5 bases and the J segment 2 bases; nucleotides outside the gene matches: 7. The CDR3 runs 15 residues. CDR1 is LNHDA and CDR2 is SQIVND in the germline V gene (reference sequence). The CDR3 DNA is TGTGCCAGTAGTTTAACAGGGGGCCTAGCCTACGAGCAGTACTTC. It is translated as CASSLTGGLAYEQYF.

The V and J genes are TRBV5-1 and TRBJ1-6; possibly TRBD1 for D (6 bases). This CDR3 region has 16 residues. V dropped 3 bases and J dropped 7 bases, with 17 bases sitting between them. Per germline, CDR1 SGHRS and CDR2 YFSETQ. The CDR3 region is CASSSGGGAENSPLHF. CDR3 bases: TGCGCCAGCAGCTCCGGTGGGGGGGCTGAGAATTCACCCCTCCACTTT.

CDR3 in DNA: TGTGCCAGCAGCCTCGGGGGGGCCACCGGGGAGCTGTTTTTT. Protein sequence: CASSLGGATGELFF. The chain carries TRBV7-2 and TRBJ2-2; TRBD2 aligns across 8 bases. The CDR3 has 14 amino acids. Unmatched junction bases numbered 3, after V lost 5 bases and J lost 4 bases. Germline V CDR1 and CDR2: SGHTA, FQGNSA.

The V call is TRBV28, the J call TRBJ2-7; 11 nucleotides align to TRBD2. The CDR3 totals 15 residues. The V and J ends lost 2 bases and 7 bases, in that order; junction bases with no gene match: 7. Germline V gives CDR1 MDHEN, CDR2 SYDVKM. CDR3 residues: CASSLVAGGEVEQYF. For the CDR3, the DNA is TGTGCCAGCAGTTTAGTAGCGGGAGGGGAGGTTGAGCAGTACTTC.

The chain links TRBV6-1 to TRBJ1-2, with D possibly being TRBD1 (6 bases). Germline CDR1 MNHNS, CDR2 SASEGT. V was trimmed by 5 bases and J by 4 bases, leaving 14 bases between them. This CDR3 is built from 14 residues. CDR3 in DNA: TGTGCCAGCAGTCCAGGGGAGGGTGGCTATGGCTACACCTTC. As protein: CASSPGEGGYGYTF.

The J gene is TRBJ1-1, the V gene TRBV2; D call uncertain. V dropped 4 bases and J dropped 0 bases, with 6 bases sitting between them. Germline V gene data show CDR1 as SNHLY and CDR2 as FYNNEI. The CDR3 contains 13 residues. In DNA form, the CDR3 reads TGTGCCAGCAGTGGACGGGTGAACACTGAAGCTTTCTTT. It encodes CASSGRVNTEAFF.

The rearrangement joins TRBV9 to TRBJ1-1; D not certain. This CDR3 is built from 14 residues. V gave up 6 bases and J gave up 4 bases, with 16 bases separating them. Germline CDR1 SGDLS, CDR2 YYNGEE. The CDR3 is CASTSGMVSTEAFF. Written as DNA, the CDR3 is TGTGCCAGCACCTCCGGTATGGTGAGCACTGAAGCTTTCTTT.

CDR3 nucleotides: TGTGCCAGTTCCCTAGCGGGAGGGCCGAGTGAGCAGTTCTTC. This translates into CASSLAGGPSEQFF. V usage is TRBV19 and J usage is TRBJ2-1; 12 nucleotides line up with TRBD2. CDR1 is LNHDA and CDR2 is SQIVND in the germline V gene (reference sequence). V dropped 8 bases and J dropped 9; count of bases not matched to a gene: 8. CDR3 size: 14 residues.

On this clone itself: One end of the junction varies from germline; a read error may be responsible. This sequence joins TRBV6-4 and TRBJ1-1; D is possibly TRBD1 (6 bases). This CDR3 has 15 amino acids. Germline CDR1 reads MRHNA; CDR2 reads SNTAGT. The CDR3 bases are TGTGCCAGCAGTTACTCTTGGGACATTAACACTGAAGCTTTCTTT. This gives the protein CASSYSWDINTEAFF.

The chain links TRBV11-3 to TRBJ1-5; TRBD1 might be the D (6 bases). CDR1 is SGHNT and CDR2 is YENEEA in the germline V gene. V was pared by 1 base and J by 12 bases, with 19 bases between. The length of the CDR3 is 15 residues. As DNA, the CDR3 is TGTGCCAGCAGCTTAGTTGAAGGGGGTCACGGGTACCAGCATTTT. Encoded protein: CASSLVEGGHGYQHF.

The rearrangement uses TRBV5-1 and TRBJ2-7, with TRBD1 matching over 10 bases. Germline V gene lookup returns CDR1 SGHRS and CDR2 YFSETQ. Unmatched junction bases numbered 5, after V lost 5 bases and J lost 6 bases. The CDR3 has 13 amino acids. CDR3 nucleotide sequence: TGCGCCAGCAGTGGGACAGGGGTCCGCGAGCAGTACTTC. Residues: CASSGTGVREQYF.

The V gene is TRBV5-1, the J gene TRBJ2-7; a possible D gene is TRBD1 (6 bases). CDR1 is SGHRS and CDR2 is YFSETQ in the germline V gene. V was cut by 0 bases and J by 3 bases, with 13 bases left in between. This CDR3 is 15 amino acids long. CDR3 protein: CASSLDQGIGYEQYF. Here the CDR3 DNA reads TGCGCCAGCAGCTTGGATCAGGGGATCGGCTACGAGCAGTACTTC.

The CDR3 protein is CASRASTLLTYEQYF. The DNA for the CDR3 is TGCGCCAGCAGGGCTAGCACACTTCTAACCTACGAGCAGTACTTC. The J gene is TRBJ2-7, the V gene TRBV5-1; D is perhaps TRBD2 (5 bases). Trimming cost V 5 bases and J 2 bases, with 17 bases left between them. The CDR3 has 15 residues. Germline values: CDR1 SGHRS, CDR2 YFSETQ.

V gene TRBV5-1 combines with J gene TRBJ2-1; 10 bases agree with TRBD1. The CDR3 spans 14 residues. CDR1 is SGHRS and CDR2 is YFSETQ in the germline V gene. Trimming took 5 bases from V and 7 from J; bases not matched to a gene: 6. In DNA, the CDR3 is TGCGCCAGCAGGGGAGGGACAGGGGAAAATGAGCAGTTCTTC. The encoded protein is CASRGGTGENEQFF.

This clone showed up just a few times. This chain joins TRBV9 and TRBJ2-7; the match to TRBD1 covers 8 bases. The CDR3 has 14 amino acids. Germline CDR1 is SGDLS and CDR2 is YYNGEE. V trimming: 4 bases; J trimming: 10 bases; junction bases outside the gene matches: 13. The CDR3 loop is CASSPPAGGSEQYF. In DNA, the CDR3 is TGTGCCAGCAGCCCCCCTGCAGGGGGCTCGGAACAGTACTTC.

Only a few counts were recorded for this clone. The rearrangement links TRBV11-3 to TRBJ2-3; 9 bases line up with TRBD1. Germline CDR1 and CDR2: SGHNT and YENEEA. This CDR3 contains 17 residues. The trim removed 1 base at V and 3 bases at J, leaving 8 bases unmatched. In nucleotides, the CDR3 is TGTGCCAGCAGCTTAGGCTACCGGGACAGGGAAACAGATACGCAGTATTTT. This codes for CASSLGYRDRETDTQYF. Based on the CDR3 plus reference TRBV11-3 and TRBJ2-3, the full variable domain is EAGVVQSPRYKIIEKKQPVAFWCNPISGHNTLYWYLQNLGQGPELLIRYENEEAVDDSQLPKDRFSAERLKGVDSTLKIQPAELGDSAVYLCASSLGYRDRETDTQYFGPGTRLTVL.

This clone was detected once. This chain uses TRBV7-6 with TRBJ2-3; D may be TRBD2 (5 bases). CDR1 and CDR2 from the germline V gene are SGHVS and FNYEAQ. The CDR3 runs 16 residues. Trimming stripped 5 bases from V and 3 bases from J, with 18 bases between. CDR3 nucleotide sequence: TGTGCCAGCAGCCCGAAAACTAGTCTGGATACAGATACGCAGTATTTT. Encoded protein: CASSPKTSLDTDTQYF. The entire variable domain, with the rest obtained from reference TRBV7-6 and TRBJ2-3, is as follows: GAGVSQSPRYKVTKRGQDVALRCDPISGHVSLYWYRQALGQGPEFLTYFNYEAQQDKSGLPNDRFSAERPEGSISTLTIQRTEQRDSAMYRCASSPKTSLDTDTQYFGPGTRLTVL.

This sequence joins TRBV10-3 and TRBJ2-3; 10 bases line up with TRBD1. V shed 9 bases and J 5 bases; nucleotides not matched to a gene: 5. Looked up from germline, CDR1 is ENHRY and CDR2 is SYGVKD. The CDR3 runs 13 residues. The CDR3 loop reads CAMTGGLGDTQYF. The CDR3 nucleotides read TGTGCCATGACAGGGGGCTTAGGAGATACGCAGTATTTT.

The chain links TRBV5-1 to TRBJ2-1, with TRBD2 matching over 7 bases. This CDR3 region has 14 residues. The germline V gene encodes CDR1 SGHRS and CDR2 YFSETQ. The J segment lost 7 bases and the V segment lost 4 bases, leaving 8 bases of the junction unmatched. CDR3 DNA sequence: TGCGCCAGCAGCCAGCGGGACCGAGGGAATGAGCAGTTCTTC. Residues: CASSQRDRGNEQFF.

V is TRBV18 and J is TRBJ2-4, with a weak D call TRBD2 (6 bases). Germline CDR1 reads KGHSH; CDR2 reads LQKENI. V was cut by 6 bases and J by 0 bases, with 18 bases left in between. This CDR3 has 17 amino acids. CDR3 residues: CASSSFRDSLAKNIQYF. The CDR3 DNA reads TGTGCCAGCTCGTCGTTTCGGGACTCTCTAGCCAAAAACATTCAGTACTTC. The whole variable domain, remainder taken from reference TRBV18 and TRBJ2-4, is NAGVMQNPRHLVRRRGQEARLRCSPMKGHSHVYWYRQLPEEGLKFMVYLQKENIIDESGMPKERFSAEFPKEGPSILRIQQVVRGDSAAYFCASSSFRDSLAKNIQYFGAGTRLSVL.